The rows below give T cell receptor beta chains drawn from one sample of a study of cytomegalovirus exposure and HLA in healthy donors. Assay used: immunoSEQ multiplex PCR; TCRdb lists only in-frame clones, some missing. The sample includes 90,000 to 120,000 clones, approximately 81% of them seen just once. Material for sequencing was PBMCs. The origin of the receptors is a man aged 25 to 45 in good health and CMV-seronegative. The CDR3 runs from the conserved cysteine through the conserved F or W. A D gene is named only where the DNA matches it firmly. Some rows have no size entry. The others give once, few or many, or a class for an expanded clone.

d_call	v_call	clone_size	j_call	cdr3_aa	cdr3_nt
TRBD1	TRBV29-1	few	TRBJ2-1	CSVGDRDQFF	TGCAGCGTCGGTGACAGGGATCAGTTCTTC
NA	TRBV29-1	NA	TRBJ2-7	CSVVDRTPIYEQYF	TGCAGCGTTGTTGATAGGACACCCATCTACGAGCAGTACTTC
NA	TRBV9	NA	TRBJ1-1	CASSVGGRDTEAFF	TGTGCCAGCAGCGTAGGGGGGCGCGACACTGAAGCTTTCTTT
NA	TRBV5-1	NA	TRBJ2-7	CASSLYREGEQYF	TGCGCCAGCAGCTTGTACAGGGAAGGCGAGCAGTACTTC
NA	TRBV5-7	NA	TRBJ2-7	CASSLVNGDSYEQYF	TGTGCCAGCAGCTTGGTTAACGGAGACTCCTACGAGCAGTACTTC
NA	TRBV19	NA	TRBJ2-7	CASSIPAGRTYEQYF	TGTGCCAGTAGTATACCGGCGGGACGGACCTACGAGCAGTACTTC
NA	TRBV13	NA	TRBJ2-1	CASSWGNNEQFF	TGTGCCAGCAGCTGGGGCAACAATGAGCAGTTCTTC
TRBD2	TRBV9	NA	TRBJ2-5	CASSEREELETQYF	TGTGCCAGCAGCGAGCGGGAGGAGTTGGAGACCCAGTACTTC
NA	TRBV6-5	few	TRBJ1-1	CASSPDRSTEAFF	TGTGCCAGCAGTCCCGACAGGAGTACTGAAGCTTTCTTT
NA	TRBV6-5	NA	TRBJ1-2	CASRSRGAHYGYTF	TGTGCCAGCAGGAGTAGGGGCGCTCACTATGGCTACACCTTC